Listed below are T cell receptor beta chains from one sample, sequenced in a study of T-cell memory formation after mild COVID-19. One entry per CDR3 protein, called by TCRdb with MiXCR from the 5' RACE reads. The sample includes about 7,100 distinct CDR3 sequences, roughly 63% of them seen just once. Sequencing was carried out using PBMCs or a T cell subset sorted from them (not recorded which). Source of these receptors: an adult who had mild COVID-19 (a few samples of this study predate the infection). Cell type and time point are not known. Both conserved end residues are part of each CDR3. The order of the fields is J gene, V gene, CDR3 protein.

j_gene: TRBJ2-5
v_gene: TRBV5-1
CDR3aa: CASRTGTVGETQYF

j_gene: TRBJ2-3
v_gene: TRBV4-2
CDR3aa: CASSQELGQGITDTQYF

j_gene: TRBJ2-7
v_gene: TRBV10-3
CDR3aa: CAISESGDEQYF

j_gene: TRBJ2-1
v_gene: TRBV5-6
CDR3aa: CASSPGGNEQFF

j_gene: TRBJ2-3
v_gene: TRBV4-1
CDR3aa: CASSQTSGGVVDTQYF

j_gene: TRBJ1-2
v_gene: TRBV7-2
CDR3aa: CASPVGYGYTF

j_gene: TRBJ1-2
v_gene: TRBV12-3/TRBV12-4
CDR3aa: CASSLETGNNYGYTF

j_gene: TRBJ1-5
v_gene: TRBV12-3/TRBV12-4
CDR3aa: CASSFFPRSQDRENQPQHF

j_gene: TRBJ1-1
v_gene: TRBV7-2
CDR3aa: CASSLERRGGTEAFF

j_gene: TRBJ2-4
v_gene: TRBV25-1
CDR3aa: CASSELGGRNIQYF

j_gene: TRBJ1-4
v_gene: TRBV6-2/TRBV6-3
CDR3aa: CASIGKPTNEKLFF

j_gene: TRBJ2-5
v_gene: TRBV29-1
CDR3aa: CSVEPSGGQETQYF

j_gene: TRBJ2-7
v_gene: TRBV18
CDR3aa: CASSPPAAGLYEQYF

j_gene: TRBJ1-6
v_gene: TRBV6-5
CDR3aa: CASSVRYNSPLHF

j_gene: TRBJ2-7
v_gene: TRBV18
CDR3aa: CASSPWGYEQYF

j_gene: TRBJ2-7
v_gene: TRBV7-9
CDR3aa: CASSPWDGYEQYF

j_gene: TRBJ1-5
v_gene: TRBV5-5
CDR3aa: CASSLEGTRRNQPQHF

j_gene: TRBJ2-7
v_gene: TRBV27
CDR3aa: CASSGTGSLEQYF

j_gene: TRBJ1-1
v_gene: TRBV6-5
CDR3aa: CASSRTHIGHTEAFF

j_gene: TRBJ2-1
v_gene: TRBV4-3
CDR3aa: CASSQSGGNEQFF

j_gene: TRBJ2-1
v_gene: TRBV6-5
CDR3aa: CASSLDRGLFNEQFF

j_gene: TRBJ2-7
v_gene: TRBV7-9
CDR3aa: CASSAGQTYEQYF

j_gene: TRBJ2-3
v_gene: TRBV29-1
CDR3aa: CSVRTDTQYF

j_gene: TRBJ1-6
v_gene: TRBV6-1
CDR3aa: CASSEGTNSPLHF

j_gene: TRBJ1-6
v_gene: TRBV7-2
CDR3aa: CASSAGSGDSPLHF

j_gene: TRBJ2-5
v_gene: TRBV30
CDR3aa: CAWSAQPQETQYF

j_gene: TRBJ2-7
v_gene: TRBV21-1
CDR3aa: CASSKVFGGQPSEGEQYF

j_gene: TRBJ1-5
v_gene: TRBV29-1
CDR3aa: CSVLWGSDQPQHF

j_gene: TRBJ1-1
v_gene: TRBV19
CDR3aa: CASGYTEAFF

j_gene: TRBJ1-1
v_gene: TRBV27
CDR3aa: CASSPSDRLEAFF

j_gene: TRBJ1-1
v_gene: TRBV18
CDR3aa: CASSPRQGETEAFF

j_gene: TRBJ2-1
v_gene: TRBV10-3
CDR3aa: CAIRGTRGDNEQFF

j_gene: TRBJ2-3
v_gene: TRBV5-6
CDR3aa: CASSSDRADTQYF

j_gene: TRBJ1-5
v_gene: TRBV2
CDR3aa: CASSPPPDGSFNQPQHF

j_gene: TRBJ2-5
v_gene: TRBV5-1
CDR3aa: CASSLASPAKETQYF

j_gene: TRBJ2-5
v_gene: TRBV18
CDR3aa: CASSVGPGGQETQYF

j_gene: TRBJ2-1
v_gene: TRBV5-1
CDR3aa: CASSAQGAPSEQFF

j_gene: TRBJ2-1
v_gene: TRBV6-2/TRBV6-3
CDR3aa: CASTEGNLNEQFF

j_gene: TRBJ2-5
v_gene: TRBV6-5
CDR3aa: CASSYWGETQYF

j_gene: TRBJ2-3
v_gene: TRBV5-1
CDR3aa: CASSSSLPGSTDTQYF